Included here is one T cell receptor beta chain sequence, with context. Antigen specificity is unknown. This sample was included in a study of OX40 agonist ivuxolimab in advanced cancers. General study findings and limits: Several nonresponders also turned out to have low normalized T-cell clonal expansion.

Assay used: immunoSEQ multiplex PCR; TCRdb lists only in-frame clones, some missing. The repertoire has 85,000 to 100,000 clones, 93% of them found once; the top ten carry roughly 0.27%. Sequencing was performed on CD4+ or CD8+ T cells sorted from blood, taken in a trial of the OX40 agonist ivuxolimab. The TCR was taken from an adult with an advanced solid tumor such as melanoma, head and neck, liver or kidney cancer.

CDR3 in amino acids: CASSIAGQGPNQPQHF. The CDR3 region has the DNA TGTGCCAGTAGTATAGCGGGACAGGGCCCCAATCAGCCCCAGCATTTT. This rearrangement joins TRBV19 to TRBJ1-5; 9 nucleotides line up with TRBD1. Looked up from germline, CDR1 is LNHDA and CDR2 is SQIVND (reference sequence). J lost 3 bases, V lost 1 base, and 4 bases had no gene match. CDR3 length equals 16 residues.